The 5 T cell receptor beta chains given below trace back to one sample, sequenced in a study of T cell changes during pregnancy in multiple sclerosis. Clones were read by immunoSEQ multiplex PCR, and TCRdb kept only the in-frame ones, dropping some. The repertoire includes approximately 24,000 clones, about nine tenths of them detected once, and more than 8.5% sits in the top ten. The source was CD8+ T cells from peripheral blood mononuclear cells, collected in the third trimester of pregnancy. These receptors all stem from a female donor in good health, enrolled as a control in a pregnancy study.

V usage is TRBV6-5 and J usage is TRBJ2-1; D possibly uses TRBD1 or TRBD2 (5 bases each). V lost 6 bases, J lost 5 bases, and 11 bases lay in between. The germline V gene has CDR1 MNHEY and CDR2 SVGAGI. The CDR3 is made up of 13 amino acids. CDR3 loop: CASSYGANNEQFF. Here the CDR3 DNA reads TGTGCCAGCAGCTACGGGGCGAACAATGAGCAGTTCTTC.

The V call is TRBV6-4, the J call TRBJ1-1, with no clear D. V was clipped by 0 bases and J by 4 bases, with 15 bases between them. The CDR3 is 16 amino acids. CDR1 and CDR2 from the germline V gene are MRHNA and SNTAGT. CDR3 bases: TGTGCCAGCAGTGACTCGAGAATTGGGGAGGGCACTGAAGCTTTCTTT. Its protein product is CASSDSRIGEGTEAFF.

The V and J genes are TRBV11-3 and TRBJ2-7, with a possible D match to TRBD2 (6 bases). V was cut by 5 bases and J by 3 bases, with 11 bases left in between. Germline CDR1 and CDR2: SGHNT and YENEEA. The CDR3 sequence is 13 residues long. CDR3 DNA sequence: TGTGCCAGCAGCCTTGGGGGGAACTACGAGCAGTACTTC. Amino acid sequence: CASSLGGNYEQYF.

This clone was observed a single time. This chain's CDR3 is CSVDTVWETQYF. The CDR3, as DNA: TGCAGCGTTGATACGGTTTGGGAGACCCAGTACTTC. This chain connects TRBV29-1 to TRBJ2-5; no firm D call. In germline, CDR1 is SQVTM, CDR2 ANQGSEA. The CDR3 runs 12 residues. V was clipped by 3 bases and J by 5 bases, with 10 bases between them. The whole variable domain, remainder taken from reference TRBV29-1 and TRBJ2-5, is SAVISQKPSRDICQRGTSLTIQCQVDSQVTMMFWYRQQPGQSLTLIATANQGSEATYESGFVIDKFPISRPNLTFSTLTVSNMSPEDSSIYLCSVDTVWETQYFGPGTRLLVL.

This sequence joins TRBV27 and TRBJ2-5; a weak D match, TRBD1 (5 bases). The J call may be in error: the DNA end matches TRBJ2-7 better. The germline gives CDR1 MNHEY, CDR2 SMNVEV (reference sequence). CDR3 length equals 14 residues. CDR3 loop: CASSPGGASYEQYF. In DNA, the CDR3 is TGTGCCAGCAGTCCGGGTGGGGCATCCTACGAGCAGTACTTC.